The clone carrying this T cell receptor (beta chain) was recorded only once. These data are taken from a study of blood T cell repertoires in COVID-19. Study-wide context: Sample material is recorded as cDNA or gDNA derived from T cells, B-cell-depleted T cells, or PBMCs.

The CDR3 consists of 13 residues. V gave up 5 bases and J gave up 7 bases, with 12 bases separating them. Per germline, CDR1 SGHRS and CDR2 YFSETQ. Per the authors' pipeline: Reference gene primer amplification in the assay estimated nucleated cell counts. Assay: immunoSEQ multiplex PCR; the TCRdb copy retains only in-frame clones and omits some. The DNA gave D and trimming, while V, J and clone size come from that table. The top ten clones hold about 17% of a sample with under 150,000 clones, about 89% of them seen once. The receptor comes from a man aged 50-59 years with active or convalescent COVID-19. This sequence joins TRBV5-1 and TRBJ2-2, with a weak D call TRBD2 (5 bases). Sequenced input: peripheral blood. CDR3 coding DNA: TGCGCCAGCAGTTGGACTGCTGACGGGGAGCTGTTTTTT. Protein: CASSWTADGELFF.